The rows below give T cell receptor beta chains drawn from one sample of a study of T cell responses to AZD1222 COVID-19 vaccine. Some clones are missing from TCRdb's copy, which holds only in-frame ones; the method was immunoSEQ multiplex PCR. The table lists around 110,000 clones, roughly nine tenths of them singletons. The material sequenced was peripheral blood, taken on day 0 of AZD1222 vaccination. The receptors shown here come from an adult in good health. CDR3s include the opening cysteine and the closing phenylalanine or tryptophan. The order of the fields is V gene, J gene, clone size, D gene, CDR3 protein, CDR3 DNA. The D gene is left open where the match is weak. Part of the rows lack a size; the others show once, few, many or a class for expanded clones.

TRBV4-1	TRBJ2-2	NA	NA	CASSSGTPGTGELFF	TGCGCCAGCAGCTCCGGGACTCCGGGGACCGGGGAGCTGTTTTTT
TRBV6-5	TRBJ2-7	NA	NA	CASRDGGGEQYF	TGTGCCAGCAGGGACGGTGGGGGCGAGCAGTACTTC
TRBV9	TRBJ2-2	once	NA	CASSVGDVVTGELFF	TGTGCCAGCAGCGTGGGGGACGTTGTCACCGGGGAGCTGTTTTTT
TRBV18	TRBJ1-2	NA	TRBD1	CASSPLETGVGYTF	TGTGCCAGCTCACCCCTGGAAACAGGGGTAGGCTACACCTTC
TRBV2	TRBJ1-5	NA	NA	CASPPWAQNYQPQHF	TGTGCCAGTCCGCCCTGGGCACAGAACTATCAGCCCCAGCATTTT
TRBV24-1	TRBJ2-4	NA	NA	CATSDTGEGFGNIQYF	TGTGCCACCAGTGATACAGGGGAGGGATTCGGAAACATTCAGTACTTC
TRBV30	TRBJ2-2	NA	NA	CAWRDGRNTGELFF	TGTGCCTGGAGGGACGGGAGAAACACCGGGGAGCTGTTTTTT
TRBV18	TRBJ1-2	NA	NA	CASSPRFTGYGYTF	TGTGCCAGCTCACCACGCTTCACGGGCTATGGCTACACCTTC
TRBV27	TRBJ2-2	NA	NA	CASTSIGGRGGELFF	TGTGCCAGCACCTCAATCGGGGGCCGGGGCGGGGAGCTGTTTTTT
TRBV30	TRBJ2-3	NA	NA	CAWSLSGSTDTQYF	TGTGCCTGGAGTCTATCAGGGTCGACAGATACGCAGTATTTT
TRBV28	TRBJ1-5	NA	NA	CASVGSNQPQHF	TGTGCCAGCGTTGGGAGCAATCAGCCCCAGCATTTT
TRBV6-1	TRBJ1-2	NA	NA	CASSEDYRNYGYTF	TGTGCCAGCAGTGAAGATTACAGAAACTATGGCTACACCTTC
TRBV5-1	TRBJ1-5	NA	NA	CASSLSWGEWPQHF	TGCGCCAGCAGCTTGAGCTGGGGGGAGTGGCCCCAGCATTTT
TRBV6-5	TRBJ1-2	NA	NA	CASSQDGAHGYTF	TGTGCCAGCAGTCAGGACGGCGCCCATGGCTACACCTTC
TRBV19	TRBJ1-6	NA	NA	CASSLASYSPLHF	TGTGCCAGTAGTTTGGCCTCCTATTCACCCCTCCACTTT
TRBV27	TRBJ2-3	NA	TRBD2	CASTYRGTSGDTQYF	TGTGCCAGCACGTACCGAGGGACTAGCGGGGATACGCAGTATTTT
TRBV7-6	TRBJ2-5	once	NA	CASSPIQGGNQETQYF	TGTGCCAGCAGCCCTATACAGGGGGGGAACCAAGAGACCCAGTACTTC
TRBV5-1	TRBJ2-3	NA	TRBD1	CASSLSGGTDTQYF	TGCGCCAGCAGCCTGTCAGGGGGTACAGATACGCAGTATTTT
TRBV6-5	TRBJ1-1	NA	NA	CASSYSLNTEAFF	TGTGCCAGCAGTTACTCGCTGAACACTGAAGCTTTCTTT
TRBV6-4	TRBJ2-6	NA	NA	CASSDSPGSPGANVLTF	TGTGCCAGCAGTGACTCGCCGGGATCCCCTGGGGCCAACGTCCTGACTTTC
TRBV6-5	TRBJ2-1	NA	NA	CASTDPLSTGNEQFF	TGTGCCAGCACCGACCCTTTATCGACAGGCAATGAGCAGTTCTTC
TRBV27	TRBJ2-3	NA	TRBD1	CASKDREYGDTQYF	TGTGCCAGCAAGGACAGGGAATATGGAGATACGCAGTATTTT
TRBV6-5	TRBJ1-2	NA	NA	CASSILGTNYGYTF	TGTGCCAGCAGTATCCTGGGTACAAACTATGGCTACACCTTC
TRBV24-1	TRBJ1-5	few	NA	CATTPGGDQPQHF	TGTGCCACCACCCCGGGGGGGGATCAGCCCCAGCATTTT
TRBV25-1	TRBJ2-2	NA	NA	CASSEDYGPTGELFF	TGTGCCAGCAGTGAGGACTACGGGCCCACCGGGGAGCTGTTTTTT
TRBV6-4	TRBJ1-1	NA	NA	CASSVTAGRNTEAFF	TGTGCCAGCAGTGTGACAGCGGGAAGGAACACTGAAGCTTTCTTT
TRBV9	TRBJ2-5	NA	TRBD2	CASSVSGSGGQETQYF	TGTGCCAGCAGCGTATCGGGTAGCGGGGGGCAAGAGACCCAGTACTTC
TRBV7-6	TRBJ2-3	NA	NA	CASSPTGVLDTQYF	TGTGCCAGCAGCCCAACGGGAGTGTTAGATACGCAGTATTTT
TRBV6-5	TRBJ1-2	NA	NA	CASRIGGDGYTF	TGTGCCAGCAGAATAGGTGGGGATGGCTACACCTTC
TRBV9	TRBJ1-3	NA	TRBD1	CASSGRQGNVLSGNTIYF	TGTGCCAGCAGCGGCCGACAGGGAAACGTCCTAAGTGGAAACACCATATATTTT
TRBV20-1	TRBJ2-1	once	NA	CSASVRVNYNEQFF	TGCAGTGCTAGTGTCCGGGTAAACTACAATGAGCAGTTCTTC
TRBV5-4	TRBJ2-7	NA	NA	CASSGERDSYEQYF	TGTGCCAGCAGCGGGGAGCGTGACTCCTACGAGCAGTACTTC
TRBV28	TRBJ1-1	few	NA	CASSNREAFF	TGTGCCAGCAGTAACAGGGAAGCTTTCTTT
TRBV18	TRBJ1-1	NA	NA	CASLQGGSNTEAFF	TGTGCCAGCTTACAGGGAGGATCGAACACTGAAGCTTTCTTT
TRBV24-1	TRBJ1-1	few	NA	CATSDLRQGNTEAFF	TGTGCCACCAGTGATTTGAGGCAGGGGAACACTGAAGCTTTCTTT
TRBV19	TRBJ2-5	NA	NA	CASSMGQSASGETQYF	TGTGCCAGTAGTATGGGCCAGTCGGCGTCGGGAGAGACCCAGTACTTC
TRBV28	TRBJ1-5	NA	NA	CASSLVPTLSNQPQHF	TGTGCCAGCAGTTTGGTTCCCACTCTCTCAAATCAGCCCCAGCATTTT
TRBV25-1	TRBJ1-1	NA	NA	CASSDPGRASTEAFF	TGTGCCAGCAGTGATCCGGGGAGGGCCAGTACTGAAGCTTTCTTT
TRBV5-6	TRBJ1-2	NA	TRBD1	CASTWTGDYGYTF	TGTGCCAGCACCTGGACAGGGGACTATGGCTACACCTTC